Following are 13 T cell receptor beta chains from one sample sequenced in a study of T-cell memory formation after mild COVID-19. TCRdb independently ran MiXCR on the 5' RACE reads; one entry per CDR3 protein. Counted here are just over 350,000 distinct CDR3 sequences, over 13% occurring once; the ten biggest clones make up roughly 22%. Sequenced: PBMCs or a T cell subset sorted from them (not recorded which). The receptor source for this set is a man younger than 35 who had mild COVID-19 (a few samples of this study predate the infection). Cell type and time point are not known.

This clonotype was detected only a few times. The chain carries TRBV27 and TRBJ2-2, with a weak D call TRBD1 (6 bases). The germline V gene has CDR1 MNHEY and CDR2 SMNVEV (reference sequence). The V end was cut by 6 bases, the J end by 7 bases, with 21 bases between. This CDR3 comprises 16 residues. The CDR3 sequence: CASSQIPDSPVGELFF. The CDR3 nucleotides are TGTGCCAGCAGCCAGATCCCGGACAGTCCGGTCGGGGAGCTGTTTTTT.

The J gene is TRBJ1-2, the V gene TRBV7-3; D perhaps matches TRBD1 (5 bases). The CDR3 is 13 residues long. In germline, CDR1 is SGHTA, CDR2 FQGTGA. V shed 0 bases and J shed 6 bases, with 8 bases lying between them. The CDR3, as DNA: TGTGCCAGCAGCTTAACTCGGGGGGATGGCTACACCTTC. Protein sequence: CASSLTRGDGYTF.

The chain has TRBV7-9 and TRBJ1-6; D uncertain. The CDR3 spans 14 residues. Trimming removed 1 base from V and 10 bases from J, with 11 bases in between. Germline V gene data show CDR1 as SEHNR and CDR2 as FQNEAQ (reference sequence). The CDR3 region has the DNA TGTGCCAGCAGCTTAGACATGGGGTACTCACCCCTCCACTTT. The encoded protein is CASSLDMGYSPLHF.

The chain links TRBV9 to TRBJ2-3; TRBD2 is a possible D gene (6 bases). Germline CDR1 and CDR2: SGDLS and YYNGEE. Trimming stripped 1 base from V and 2 bases from J, with 8 bases between. This CDR3 spans 14 amino acids. This chain's CDR3 is CASSVRGNTDTQYF. In DNA, the CDR3 is TGTGCCAGCAGCGTACGGGGGAACACAGATACGCAGTATTTT.

This clonotype was counted only a few times. J is TRBJ2-1 and V is TRBV12-3 or TRBV12-4; 7 bases map to TRBD2. The CDR3 totals 15 residues. V dropped 2 bases and J dropped 10; count of bases not matched to a gene: 11. CDR3 bases: TGTGCCAGCAGTTTATCTGGGGGGAGGGAAACGGAGCAGTTCTTC. Its translation is CASSLSGGRETEQFF.

Turning to this clonotype: This may arise from a read error, as a much more abundant clone is one base away. The chain carries TRBV7-6 and TRBJ2-1; 8 bases agree with TRBD2. The germline V gene has CDR1 SGHVS and CDR2 FNYEAQ. The CDR3 spans 15 residues. The CDR3 here is CASSLGRGAYNEQLF. DNA of the CDR3: TGTGCCAGCAGCTTAGGGCGGGGGGCGTACAATGAGCAGCTCTTC.

The J gene is TRBJ2-7, the V gene TRBV6-2 or TRBV6-3; TRBD1 matches 7 bases. CDR1 is MNHEY, CDR2 SVGEGT, per germline. The CDR3 runs to 16 residues. Trimming removed 0 bases from V and 5 bases from J; junction bases left unmatched: 10. As DNA, the CDR3 is TGTGCCAGCAGTTACTCGAGCTCGACAGGGCATCACGAGCAGTACTTC. Residues: CASSYSSSTGHHEQYF.

The chain joins TRBV7-9 to TRBJ2-7; TRBD1 is a possible D gene (6 bases). Germline V gene sequence: CDR1 SEHNR, CDR2 FQNEAQ (reference sequence). V was pared by 5 bases and J by 6 bases, with 17 bases between. CDR3 length equals 14 residues. Written as DNA, the CDR3 is TGTGCCAGCAGCGAGCGCGTACAGGGTTCCGAGCAGTACTTC. This translates into CASSERVQGSEQYF.

This clonotype was seen more than once but under ten times. The chain links TRBV6-5 to TRBJ2-5; D possibly corresponds to TRBD2 (5 bases). With 6 bases removed from V and 1 base from J, the gap between germline ends came to 18 bases. CDR1 and CDR2 (germline): MNHEY, SVGAGI. The CDR3 runs to 16 residues. The CDR3 loop reads CASRRDLLGPQETQYF. The CDR3 DNA is TGTGCCAGCAGACGCGACCTACTAGGTCCCCAAGAGACCCAGTACTTC.

In this sample, this clonotype turned up once. The chain recombines TRBV7-8 with TRBJ2-7; no definite D call. Germline assignment: CDR1 SGHVS and CDR2 FQNEAQ. The CDR3 sequence is 13 residues long. The V gene lost 2 bases and the J gene lost 3 bases, with 8 bases spanning the gap. The CDR3 DNA follows: TGTGCCAGCAGCTTACTAAGGTTCTACGAGCAGTACGTC. This gives the protein CASSLLRFYEQYV.

This chain joins TRBV5-1 and TRBJ2-5, with D unclear. CDR1 is SGHRS, CDR2 YFSETQ, per germline. The CDR3 spans 15 residues. The germline V and J ends were trimmed by 5 bases and 5 bases, with 19 bases remaining between them. The CDR3 region is CASSLSVGLRETQYF. The DNA of the CDR3 is TGCGCCAGCAGTTTGTCGGTAGGGTTGAGGGAGACCCAGTACTTC.

The CDR3, as DNA: TGCAGCGTTGAAGAACAGGGAGCGCAAGAGACCCAGTACTTC. Translated, it gives CSVEEQGAQETQYF. The genes are TRBV29-1 and TRBJ2-5, with D maybe TRBD1 (6 bases). The CDR3 consists of 14 residues. Germline values: CDR1 SQVTM, CDR2 ANQGSEA. The V end was cut by 0 bases, the J end by 2 bases, with 10 bases between.

In this sample, this clonotype turned up a few times. The rearrangement uses TRBV12-3 or TRBV12-4 and TRBJ1-2, with a weak D call TRBD1 (5 bases). The CDR3 length is 14 residues. V lost 2 bases and J 8 bases, leaving 15 bases between the germline ends. CDR3 bases: TGTGCCAGCAGTTTACCCAAAGGGGTGCGAGGCTACACCTTC. It yields the protein CASSLPKGVRGYTF.